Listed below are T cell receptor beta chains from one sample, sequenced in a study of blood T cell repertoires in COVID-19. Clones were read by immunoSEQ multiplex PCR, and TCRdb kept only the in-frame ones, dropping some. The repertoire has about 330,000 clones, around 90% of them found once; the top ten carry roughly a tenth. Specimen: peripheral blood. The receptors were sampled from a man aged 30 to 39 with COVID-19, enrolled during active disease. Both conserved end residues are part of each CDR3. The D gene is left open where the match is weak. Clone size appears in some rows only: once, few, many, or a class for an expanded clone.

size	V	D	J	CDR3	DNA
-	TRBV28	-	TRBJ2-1	CASSSILVGSYNEQFF	TGTGCCAGCAGTTCCATTCTAGTAGGCTCCTACAATGAGCAGTTCTTC
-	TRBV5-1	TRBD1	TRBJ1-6	CASSLTEGQGNSPLHF	TGCGCCAGCAGCTTAACCGAAGGACAGGGAAATTCACCCCTCCACTTT
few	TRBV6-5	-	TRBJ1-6	CASNPQGGGSPLHF	TGTGCCAGCAACCCTCAGGGAGGAGGTTCACCCCTCCACTTT
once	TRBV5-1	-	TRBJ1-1	CASSLGRENTEAFF	TGCGCCAGCAGCTTGGGACGGGAGAACACTGAAGCTTTCTTT
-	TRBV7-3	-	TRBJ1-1	CASSEGMNTEAFF	TGTGCCAGCAGTGAGGGTATGAACACTGAAGCTTTCTTT
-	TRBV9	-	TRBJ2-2	CASSVARRAMVAGELFF	TGTGCCAGCAGCGTAGCTCGGCGGGCTATGGTCGCCGGGGAGCTGTTTTTT
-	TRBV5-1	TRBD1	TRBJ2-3	CASSPGQGRDTQYF	TGCGCCAGCAGCCCTGGACAGGGGAGAGATACGCAGTATTTT
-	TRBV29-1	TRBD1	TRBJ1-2	CSVPASGGPRSYGYTF	TGCAGCGTCCCCGCCTCAGGGGGCCCTAGGTCCTATGGCTACACCTTC
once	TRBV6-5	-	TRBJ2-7	CASSYSIGGGQYF	TGTGCCAGCAGTTACTCGATAGGTGGCGGGCAGTACTTC
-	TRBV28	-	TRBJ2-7	CASSQPSLGDYEQYF	TGTGCCAGCAGTCAACCCTCCCTAGGAGACTACGAGCAGTACTTC
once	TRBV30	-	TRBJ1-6	CAWSVAGTNSPLHF	TGTGCCTGGAGTGTGGCAGGAACGAATTCACCCCTCCACTTT
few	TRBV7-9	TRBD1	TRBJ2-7	CASSLKVLGGQGVSYEQYF	TGTGCCAGCAGCTTAAAGGTCCTCGGGGGACAGGGGGTAAGCTACGAGCAGTACTTC
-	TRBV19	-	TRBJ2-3	CASSQASTDTQYF	TGTGCCAGTAGCCAAGCTAGCACAGATACGCAGTATTTT
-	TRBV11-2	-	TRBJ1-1	CASRSIRGLNTEAFF	TGTGCCAGCAGATCTATAAGGGGTTTGAACACTGAAGCTTTCTTT
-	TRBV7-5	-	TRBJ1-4	CARSSDTNNEKLFF	TGTGCCAGAAGCTCTGACACGAATAATGAAAAACTGTTTTTT
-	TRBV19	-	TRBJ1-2	CASSITGNYGYTF	TGTGCCAGTAGTATCACAGGGAACTATGGCTACACCTTC
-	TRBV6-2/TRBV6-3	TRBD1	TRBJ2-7	CASSYSATGKISYEQYF	TGTGCCAGCAGTTACTCGGCGACAGGGAAAATCTCCTACGAGCAGTACTTC
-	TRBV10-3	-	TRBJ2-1	CASGDSYNEQFF	TGTGCCAGCGGGGACTCTTACAATGAGCAGTTCTTC
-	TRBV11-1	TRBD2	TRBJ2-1	CASSLETSGRIDEQFF	TGTGCCAGCAGCTTAGAGACTAGCGGGAGGATAGATGAGCAGTTCTTC
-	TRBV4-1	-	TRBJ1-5	CASSQASLWGAQHF	TGCGCCAGCAGCCAAGCGTCACTGTGGGGGGCCCAGCATTTT
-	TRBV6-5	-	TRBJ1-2	CASIKAGSPYGYTF	TGTGCCAGCATCAAAGCGGGGTCACCCTATGGCTACACCTTC
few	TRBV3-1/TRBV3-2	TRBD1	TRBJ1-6	CASSAGQYNSPLHF	TGTGCCAGCAGCGCGGGACAGTATAATTCACCCCTCCACTTT
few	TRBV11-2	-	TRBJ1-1	CASSLTGNTEAFF	TGTGCCAGCAGCTTGACAGGGAACACTGAAGCTTTCTTT
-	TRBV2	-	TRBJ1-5	CASSEALGFRGNSNQPQHF	TGTGCCAGCAGTGAAGCGCTAGGTTTCAGGGGAAATAGCAATCAGCCCCAGCATTTT